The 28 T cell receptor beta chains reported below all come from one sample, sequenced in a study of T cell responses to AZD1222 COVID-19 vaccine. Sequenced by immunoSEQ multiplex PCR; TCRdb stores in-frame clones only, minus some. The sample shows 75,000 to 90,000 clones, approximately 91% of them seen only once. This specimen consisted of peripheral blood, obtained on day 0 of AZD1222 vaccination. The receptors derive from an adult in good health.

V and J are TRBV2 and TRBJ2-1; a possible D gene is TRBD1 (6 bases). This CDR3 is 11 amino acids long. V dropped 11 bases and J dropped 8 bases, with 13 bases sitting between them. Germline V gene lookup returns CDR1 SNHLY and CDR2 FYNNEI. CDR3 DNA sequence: TGTGCCGGCGCAGGGGTCCATGAGCAGTTCTTC. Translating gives CAGAGVHEQFF.

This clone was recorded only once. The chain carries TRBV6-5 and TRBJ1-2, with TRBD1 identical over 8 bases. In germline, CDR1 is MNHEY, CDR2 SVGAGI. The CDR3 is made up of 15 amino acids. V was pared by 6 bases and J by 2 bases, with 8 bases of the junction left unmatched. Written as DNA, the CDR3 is TGTGCCAGCAGCTTCGGACAGGGAGGGAACTATGGCTACACCTTC. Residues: CASSFGQGGNYGYTF.

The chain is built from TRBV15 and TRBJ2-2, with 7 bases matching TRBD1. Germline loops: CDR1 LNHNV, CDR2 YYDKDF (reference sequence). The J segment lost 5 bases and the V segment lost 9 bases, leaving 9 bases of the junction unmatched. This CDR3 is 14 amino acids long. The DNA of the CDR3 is TGTGCCACGTCCGGGACAGACAGTACCGGGGAGCTGTTTTTT. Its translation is CATSGTDSTGELFF. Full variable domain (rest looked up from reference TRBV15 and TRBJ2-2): DAMVIQNPRYQVTQFGKPVTLSCSQTLNHNVMYWYQQKSSQAPKLLFHYYDKDFNNEADTPDNFQSRRPNTSFCFLDIRSPGLGDTAMYLCATSGTDSTGELFFGEGSRLTVL.

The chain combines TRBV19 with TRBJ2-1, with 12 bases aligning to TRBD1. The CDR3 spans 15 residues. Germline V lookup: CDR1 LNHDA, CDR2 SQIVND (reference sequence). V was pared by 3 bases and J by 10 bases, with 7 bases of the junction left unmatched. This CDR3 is CASSMEGQGAAEQFF. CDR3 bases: TGTGCCAGTAGTATGGAGGGACAGGGGGCAGCCGAGCAGTTCTTC.

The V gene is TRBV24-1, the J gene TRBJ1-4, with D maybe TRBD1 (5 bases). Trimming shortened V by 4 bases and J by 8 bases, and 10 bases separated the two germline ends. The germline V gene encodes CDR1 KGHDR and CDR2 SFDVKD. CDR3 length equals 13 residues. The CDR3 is CATSERGREKLFF. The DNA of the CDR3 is TGTGCCACCAGTGAAAGGGGTCGGGAAAAACTGTTTTTT.

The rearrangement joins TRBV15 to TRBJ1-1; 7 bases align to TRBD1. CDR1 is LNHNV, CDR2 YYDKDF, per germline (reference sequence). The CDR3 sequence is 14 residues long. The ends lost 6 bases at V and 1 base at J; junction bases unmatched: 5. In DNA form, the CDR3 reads TGTGCCACCAGTCCAGGGGGAGAGAACACTGAAGCTTTCTTT. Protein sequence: CATSPGGENTEAFF.

CDR3 DNA sequence: TGTGCCAGCAGTGAAGGGGGGCAGGGCCCCACAGATACGCAGTATTTT. It encodes CASSEGGQGPTDTQYF. The chain couples TRBV2 to TRBJ2-3; tentatively, D is TRBD1 (6 bases). Germline CDR1 and CDR2: SNHLY and FYNNEI. CDR3 length equals 16 residues. With 1 base removed from V and 2 bases from J, the gap between germline ends came to 13 bases.

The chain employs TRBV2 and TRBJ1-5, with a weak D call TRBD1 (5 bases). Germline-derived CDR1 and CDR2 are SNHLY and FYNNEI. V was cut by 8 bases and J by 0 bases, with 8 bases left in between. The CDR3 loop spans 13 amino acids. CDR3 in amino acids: CASQGLSNQPQHF. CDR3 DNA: TGTGCCAGCCAGGGCCTTAGCAATCAGCCCCAGCATTTT.

CDR3 in amino acids: CASSHRRTGFSGELFF. Here the CDR3 DNA reads TGCGCCAGCAGCCATCGCCGGACAGGGTTTAGCGGGGAGCTGTTTTTT. V is TRBV4-3 and J is TRBJ2-2; TRBD1 aligns across 8 bases. The V and J ends lost 3 bases and 7 bases, in that order; junction bases with no gene match: 10. Per the germline V gene, CDR1 is LGHNA and CDR2 is YSLEER. The CDR3 extends over 16 amino acids.

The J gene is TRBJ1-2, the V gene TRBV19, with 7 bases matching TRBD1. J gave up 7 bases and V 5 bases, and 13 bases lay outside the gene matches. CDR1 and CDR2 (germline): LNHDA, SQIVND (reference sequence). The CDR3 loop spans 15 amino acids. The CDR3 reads CASSPSTGIRTGYTF. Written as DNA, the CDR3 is TGTGCCAGTAGTCCATCGACAGGGATCCGGACTGGCTACACCTTC.

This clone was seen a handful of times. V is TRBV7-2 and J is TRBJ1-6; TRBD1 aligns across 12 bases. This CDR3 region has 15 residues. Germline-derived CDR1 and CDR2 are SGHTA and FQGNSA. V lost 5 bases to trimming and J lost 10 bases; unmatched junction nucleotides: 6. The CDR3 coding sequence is TGTGCCAGCAGCGGGGGACAGGGGGCAGGGTCACCCCTCCACTTT. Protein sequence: CASSGGQGAGSPLHF. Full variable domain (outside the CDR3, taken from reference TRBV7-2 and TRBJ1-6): GAGVSQSPSNKVTEKGKDVELRCDPISGHTALYWYRQSLGQGLEFLIYFQGNSAPDKSGLPSDRFSAERTGGSVSTLTIQRTQQEDSAVYLCASSGGQGAGSPLHFGNGTRLTVT.

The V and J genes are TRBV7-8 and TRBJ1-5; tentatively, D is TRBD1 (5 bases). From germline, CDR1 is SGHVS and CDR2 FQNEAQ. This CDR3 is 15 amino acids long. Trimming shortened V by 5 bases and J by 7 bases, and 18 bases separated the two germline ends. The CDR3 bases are TGTGCCAGCAGCCCCATTACGGAGGGGTACCAGCCCCAGCATTTT. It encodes CASSPITEGYQPQHF.

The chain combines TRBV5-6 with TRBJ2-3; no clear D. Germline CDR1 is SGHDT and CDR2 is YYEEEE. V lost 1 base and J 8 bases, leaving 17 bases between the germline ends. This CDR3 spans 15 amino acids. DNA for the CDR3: TGTGCCAGCAGCTTGTGGATAGTATCGGAAGCTACGCAGTATTTT. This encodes CASSLWIVSEATQYF. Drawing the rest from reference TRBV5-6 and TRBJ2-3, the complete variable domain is DAGVTQSPTHLIKTRGQQVTLRCSPKSGHDTVSWYQQALGQGPQFIFQYYEEEERQRGNFPDRFSGHQFPNYSSELNVNALLLGDSALYLCASSLWIVSEATQYFGPGTRLTVL.

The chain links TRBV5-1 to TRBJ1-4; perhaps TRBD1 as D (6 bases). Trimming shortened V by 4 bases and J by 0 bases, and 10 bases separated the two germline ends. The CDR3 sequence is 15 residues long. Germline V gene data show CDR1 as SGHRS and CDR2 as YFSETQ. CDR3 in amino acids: CASSLEGATNEKLFF. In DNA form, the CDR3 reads TGCGCCAGCAGCCTGGAGGGGGCAACTAATGAAAAACTGTTTTTT.

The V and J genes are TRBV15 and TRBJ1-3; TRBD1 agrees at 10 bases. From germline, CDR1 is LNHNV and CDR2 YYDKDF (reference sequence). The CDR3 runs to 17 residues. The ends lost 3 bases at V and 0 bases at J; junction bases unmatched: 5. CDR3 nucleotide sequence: TGTGCCACCAGCAGGGGACAGGGGAGCTACTCTGGAAACACCATATATTTT. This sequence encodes CATSRGQGSYSGNTIYF.

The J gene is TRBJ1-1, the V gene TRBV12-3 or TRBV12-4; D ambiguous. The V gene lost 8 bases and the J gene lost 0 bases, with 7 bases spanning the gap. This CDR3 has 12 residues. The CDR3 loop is CASRPVNTEAFF. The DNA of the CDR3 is TGTGCCAGCCGCCCGGTGAACACTGAAGCTTTCTTT.

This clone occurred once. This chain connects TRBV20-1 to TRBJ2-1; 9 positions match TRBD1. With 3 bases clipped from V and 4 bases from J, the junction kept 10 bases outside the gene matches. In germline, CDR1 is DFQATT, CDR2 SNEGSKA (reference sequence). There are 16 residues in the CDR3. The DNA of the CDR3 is TGCAGTGCTAGTGAGCCCGGGACAGGGACTTACAATGAGCAGTTCTTC. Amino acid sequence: CSASEPGTGTYNEQFF.

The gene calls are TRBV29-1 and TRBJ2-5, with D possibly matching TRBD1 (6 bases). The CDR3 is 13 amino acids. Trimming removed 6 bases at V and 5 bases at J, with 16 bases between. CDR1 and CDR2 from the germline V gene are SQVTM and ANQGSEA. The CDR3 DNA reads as TGCAGCGTGGGGGCCATAGAGGGGGAGACCCAGTACTTC. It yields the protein CSVGAIEGETQYF.

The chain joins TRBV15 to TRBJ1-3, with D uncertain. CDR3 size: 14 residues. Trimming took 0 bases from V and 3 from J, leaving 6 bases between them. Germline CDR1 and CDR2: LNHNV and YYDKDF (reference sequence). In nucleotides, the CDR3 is TGTGCCACCAGCAGAGAGACAAATGGAAACACCATATATTTT. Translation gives CATSRETNGNTIYF.

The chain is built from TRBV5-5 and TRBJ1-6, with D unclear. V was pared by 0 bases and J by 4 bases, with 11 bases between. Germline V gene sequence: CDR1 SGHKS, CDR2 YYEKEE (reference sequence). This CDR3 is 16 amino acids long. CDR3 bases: TGTGCCAGCAGCTTGGATCGACACCTATATAATTCACCCCTCCACTTT. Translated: CASSLDRHLYNSPLHF.

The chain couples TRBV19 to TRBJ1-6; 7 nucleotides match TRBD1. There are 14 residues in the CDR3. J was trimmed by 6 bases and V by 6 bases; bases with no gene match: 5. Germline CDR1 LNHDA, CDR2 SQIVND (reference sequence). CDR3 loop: CASSPGQLNSPLHF. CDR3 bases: TGTGCCAGTAGCCCGGGACAGCTTAATTCACCCCTCCACTTT.

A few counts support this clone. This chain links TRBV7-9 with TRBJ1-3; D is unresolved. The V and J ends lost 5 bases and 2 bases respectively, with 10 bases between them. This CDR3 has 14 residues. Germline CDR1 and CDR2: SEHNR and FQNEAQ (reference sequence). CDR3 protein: CASSIRAAGNTIYF. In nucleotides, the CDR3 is TGTGCCAGCAGCATAAGGGCGGCTGGAAACACCATATATTTT.

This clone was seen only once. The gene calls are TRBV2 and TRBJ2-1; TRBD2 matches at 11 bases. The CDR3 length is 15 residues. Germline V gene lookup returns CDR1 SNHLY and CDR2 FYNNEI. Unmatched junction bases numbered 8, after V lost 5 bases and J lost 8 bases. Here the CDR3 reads CASSLAGGRVDEQFF. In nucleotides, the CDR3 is TGTGCCAGCAGTTTAGCGGGGGGGCGAGTCGATGAGCAGTTCTTC.

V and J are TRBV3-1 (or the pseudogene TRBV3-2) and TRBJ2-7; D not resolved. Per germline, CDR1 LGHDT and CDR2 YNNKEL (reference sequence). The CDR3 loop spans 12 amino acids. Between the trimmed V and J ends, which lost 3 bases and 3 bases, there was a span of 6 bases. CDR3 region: CASSQLVYEQYF. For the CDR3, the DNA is TGTGCCAGCAGCCAGCTGGTCTACGAGCAGTACTTC.

The CDR3 sequence is CASSGGQVVNEKLFF. The CDR3 DNA sequence: TGTGCCAGCAGCGGGGGACAGGTAGTAAATGAAAAACTGTTTTTT. The chain links TRBV7-2 to TRBJ1-4, with TRBD1 matching over 8 bases. Germline V CDR1 and CDR2: SGHTA, FQGNSA. The CDR3 is 15 amino acids. V lost 5 bases and J lost 5; bases outside the gene matches: 7.

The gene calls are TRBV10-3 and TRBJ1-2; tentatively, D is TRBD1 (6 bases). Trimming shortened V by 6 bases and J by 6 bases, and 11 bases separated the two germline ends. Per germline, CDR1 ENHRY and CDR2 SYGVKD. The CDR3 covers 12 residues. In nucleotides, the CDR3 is TGTGCCATCAGCCGATCAGGGGATGGCTACACCTTC. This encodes CAISRSGDGYTF.

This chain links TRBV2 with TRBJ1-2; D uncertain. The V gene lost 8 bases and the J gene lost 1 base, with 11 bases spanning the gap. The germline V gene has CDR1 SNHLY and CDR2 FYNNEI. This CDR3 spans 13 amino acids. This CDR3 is CASVSQDNYGYTF. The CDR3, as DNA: TGTGCCAGCGTGTCCCAAGATAACTATGGCTACACCTTC.

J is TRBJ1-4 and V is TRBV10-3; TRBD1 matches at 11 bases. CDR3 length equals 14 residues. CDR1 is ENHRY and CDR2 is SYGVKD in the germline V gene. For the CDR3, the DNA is TGTGCTACGGGACAGGGGGCAACTAATGAAAAACTGTTTTTT. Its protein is CATGQGATNEKLFF.